These T cell receptor beta chains were read from a single sample in a study of CD8 T cells in ankylosing spondylitis. Each CDR3 protein gets one entry after TCRdb re-called the 5' RACE reads with MiXCR. The table lists 100,000 to 150,000 distinct CDR3 sequences, roughly an eighth of them singletons. Sequencing was performed on blood, either unsorted or a sorted T cell fraction (not recorded which). The receptors stem from a female donor with ankylosing spondylitis or in good health (not recorded which). The CDR3 runs from the conserved cysteine through the conserved F or W. A D gene is named only where the DNA matches it firmly. Size tells how often a clone was seen (once, few, many) or the class of an expanded clone, and some rows leave it out.

many	TRBV21-1	NA	TRBJ1-3	16	CASSMVSSDPGNTIYF	TGTGCCAGCAGCATGGTGTCCTCGGACCCTGGAAACACCATATATTTT
many	TRBV30	NA	TRBJ1-5	13	CAWSPGPNQPQHF	TGTGCCTGGAGTCCGGGTCCAAATCAGCCCCAGCATTTT
many	TRBV5-5	NA	TRBJ1-5	15	CASSSHGGSNQPQHF	TGTGCCAGCAGTTCACATGGTGGAAGCAATCAGCCCCAGCATTTT
NA	TRBV12-3/TRBV12-4	NA	TRBJ1-1	15	CASSLSFGPNTEAFF	TGTGCCAGCAGTTTGTCGTTCGGGCCCAACACTGAAGCTTTCTTT
many	TRBV27	TRBD1	TRBJ1-5	16	CASSSQGANVNQPQHF	TGTGCCAGCAGTTCACAGGGGGCGAACGTCAATCAGCCCCAGCATTTT
many	TRBV5-1	TRBD1	TRBJ2-1	15	CASSYGTGRYNEQFF	TGCGCCAGCAGCTACGGGACAGGACGCTACAATGAGCAGTTCTTC
few	TRBV11-2	NA	TRBJ1-3	15	CASSAHQSSGNTIYF	TGTGCCAGCAGCGCACATCAGAGCTCTGGAAACACCATATATTTT
few	TRBV30	NA	TRBJ2-1	12	CASSVPGDEQFF	TGTGCCTCGAGTGTACCCGGGGATGAGCAGTTCTTC
many	TRBV28	NA	TRBJ1-5	18	CASSIIPGRKGSNQPQHF	TGTGCCAGCAGTATCATTCCAGGGCGGAAGGGTAGCAATCAGCCCCAGCATTTT
many	TRBV29-1	TRBD1	TRBJ1-5	14	CSVGDRDSHQPQHF	TGCAGCGTGGGAGACAGGGACTCACATCAGCCCCAGCATTTT
few	TRBV4-2	NA	TRBJ2-7	16	CASSQRAQDSSYEQYF	TGTGCCAGCAGTCAAAGGGCCCAGGACAGTTCCTACGAGCAGTACTTC
NA	TRBV11-2	NA	TRBJ2-7	12	CASSPGRYEQYF	TGTGCCAGCAGCCCCGGACGCTACGAGCAGTACTTC
NA	TRBV5-5	NA	TRBJ2-7	12	CASSLEDYEQYF	TGTGCCAGCAGCTTAGAAGACTACGAGCAGTACTTC
few	TRBV20-1	TRBD1	TRBJ1-5	15	CSARDVRGGNQPQHF	TGCAGTGCTAGAGACGTCAGGGGGGGCAATCAGCCCCAGCATTTT
many	TRBV11-2	NA	TRBJ1-5	17	CASSLHPLTGGNQPQHF	TGTGCCAGCAGCTTACACCCCCTGACAGGAGGCAATCAGCCCCAGCATTTT
many	TRBV14	NA	TRBJ1-2	15	CASSPLVGSVYGYTF	TGTGCCAGCAGCCCATTGGTGGGGTCCGTCTATGGCTACACCTTC
many	TRBV25-1	NA	TRBJ2-3	14	CASSDPGGGDTQYF	TGTGCCAGCAGTGATCCGGGTGGGGGAGATACGCAGTATTTT
many	TRBV27	NA	TRBJ1-2	16	CASSSPSGRGRDGYTF	TGTGCCAGCAGTTCCCCCTCGGGGAGGGGAAGGGATGGCTACACCTTC
few	TRBV7-8	NA	TRBJ1-2	15	CASTLEVAGLYGYTF	TGTGCCAGCACCCTCGAGGTGGCAGGCCTATATGGCTACACCTTC
many	TRBV5-5	NA	TRBJ1-6	16	CASSSSTTRGLSPLHF	TGTGCCAGCAGCTCGTCCACCACACGGGGGTTGTCACCCCTCCACTTT
many	TRBV12-3/TRBV12-4	NA	TRBJ2-3	14	CASSRRDNTDTQYF	TGTGCCAGCAGTCGTAGGGACAACACAGATACGCAGTATTTT
many	TRBV12-3/TRBV12-4	NA	TRBJ1-2	13	CASSLRQGYGYTF	TGTGCCAGCAGTTTACGCCAGGGCTATGGCTACACCTTC
many	TRBV29-1	NA	TRBJ2-1	13	CSVDARGGNEQFF	TGCAGCGTTGACGCCCGTGGTGGCAATGAGCAGTTCTTC
few	TRBV5-1	NA	TRBJ1-2	13	CASSLGNTYGYTF	TGCGCCAGCAGCTTGGGGAACACCTATGGCTACACCTTC
many	TRBV19	NA	TRBJ2-3	13	CAVGDTSTDTQYF	TGTGCCGTGGGGGACACAAGCACAGATACGCAGTATTTT
many	TRBV20-1	TRBD2	TRBJ2-3	15	CSARLAGGHGGTQYF	TGCAGTGCTAGATTAGCGGGGGGCCATGGGGGAACGCAGTATTTT
many	TRBV20-1	NA	TRBJ1-1	13	CSAIMVTNTEAFF	TGCAGTGCCATAATGGTTACGAACACTGAAGCTTTCTTT
many	TRBV5-1	TRBD2	TRBJ2-1	16	CASSLGGGGPYNEQFF	TGCGCCAGCAGCTTGGGAGGCGGGGGGCCCTACAATGAGCAGTTCTTC
NA	TRBV19	NA	TRBJ1-1	13	CASSIIGGTEAFF	TGTGCCAGTAGTATAATAGGGGGCACTGAAGCTTTCTTT
NA	TRBV2	NA	TRBJ1-6	15	CASSSLRGNNSPLHF	TGTGCCAGCAGCAGCCTCAGGGGTAATAATTCACCCCTCCACTTT
many	TRBV7-2	NA	TRBJ1-5	14	CASSLMASNQPQHF	TGTGCCAGCAGCTTAATGGCAAGCAATCAGCCCCAGCATTTT
NA	TRBV20-1	NA	TRBJ1-2	11	CSPGRDDGYTF	TGCAGTCCCGGGAGGGACGATGGCTACACCTTC
NA	TRBV7-2	NA	TRBJ2-1	13	CASSAGKTNEQFF	TGTGCCAGCAGCGCTGGCAAGACCAATGAGCAGTTCTTC
many	TRBV6-4	TRBD1	TRBJ1-2	13	CASSGAGGAGYTF	TGTGCCAGCAGTGGCGCAGGGGGCGCTGGCTACACCTTC
many	TRBV5-1	NA	TRBJ2-7	14	CASSSGSTHYEQYF	TGCGCCAGCAGCAGTGGGTCCACCCATTACGAGCAGTACTTC
many	TRBV12-3/TRBV12-4	NA	TRBJ1-3	15	CASSFPGQSRNTIYF	TGTGCCAGCAGTTTCCCCGGACAGTCTCGCAACACCATATATTTT
many	TRBV5-5	NA	TRBJ2-2	16	CASSFGQGPNTGELFF	TGTGCCAGCAGCTTCGGTCAGGGCCCGAACACCGGGGAGCTGTTTTTT
many	TRBV11-2	NA	TRBJ1-2	12	CASSSRNYGYTF	TGTGCCAGCAGCTCACGGAATTATGGCTACACCTTC
many	TRBV7-8	NA	TRBJ1-1	16	CASRLLGGQMNTEAFF	TGTGCCAGCAGACTTCTTGGGGGTCAGATGAACACTGAAGCTTTCTTT
many	TRBV18	NA	TRBJ2-1	14	CASSPGSSYNEQFF	TGTGCCAGCTCACCGGGTAGCTCCTACAATGAGCAGTTCTTC
many	TRBV12-3/TRBV12-4	NA	TRBJ2-7	15	CASSFGGVHSYEQYF	TGTGCCAGCAGTTTCGGAGGGGTCCACTCCTACGAGCAGTACTTC
many	TRBV5-1	NA	TRBJ2-7	13	CASSFSEDYEQYF	TGCGCCAGCAGCTTTAGCGAAGACTACGAGCAGTACTTC
many	TRBV5-1	NA	TRBJ1-2	16	CASSLDGTRSCYGYTF	TGCGCCAGCAGCTTGGATGGGACCCGAAGCTGCTATGGCTACACCTTC
few	TRBV2	NA	TRBJ2-1	18	CAISFMSGGRDGYNEQFF	TGTGCCATCAGTTTTATGAGTGGGGGCAGGGATGGCTACAATGAGCAGTTCTTC
many	TRBV15	TRBD1	TRBJ1-1	15	CATSRDRGLNTEAFF	TGTGCCACCAGCAGGGACAGGGGGTTGAACACTGAAGCTTTCTTT
few	TRBV20-1	TRBD2	TRBJ2-2	15	CSATLSGRAGGELFF	TGCAGTGCCACACTCAGCGGGAGGGCTGGCGGGGAGCTGTTTTTT